The sequence of this T cell receptor (beta chain) was determined in a study of PD-L1 blockade in urothelial cancer. Sequencing used immunoSEQ multiplex PCR; TCRdb keeps in-frame clones, though not all of them. The data show almost 50,000 clones, approximately 79% seen once. The time point denotes: pretreatment peripheral blood. The sequence came from a man aged 65-85 years with urothelial cancer. The sequences come from PBMCs, collected around atezolizumab (anti-PD-L1) treatment.

The DNA for the CDR3 is TGTGCCAGCAGCTCCCTGGGGGGGACAGGGAACAATGAGCAGTTCTTC. Translating gives CASSSLGGTGNNEQFF. The chain employs TRBV11-3 and TRBJ2-1; 9 bases agree with TRBD1. CDR1 and CDR2 (germline): SGHNT, YENEEA. J was trimmed by 5 bases and V by 4 bases; bases with no gene match: 9. The CDR3 has 16 amino acids.